A single sample gave rise to the 20 T cell receptor beta chains below, sequenced in a study of vaccination effects on CD4 cells after COVID-19. The method was immunoSEQ multiplex PCR; TCRdb's version includes in-frame clones alone and lacks a portion of them. In the table there are tens of thousands of clones, approximately 79% of which are singletons. These receptors are not linked to any known antigen. Pools of viral peptides were used by the ViraFEST assay to expand antigen-specific CD4+ T cells ahead of sequencing. Subsequent to roughly 10 days of culture, CD4+ T cells were isolated. In the vaccine recipients, nucleocapsid antibodies were negative and there was no prior SARS-CoV-2 infection. This sample comprised CD4+ T cells from PBMCs cultured with HCoV-NL63 spike peptides, obtained before COVID-19 vaccination. The origin of the receptors is a human donor who received a COVID-19 vaccine.

This chain connects TRBV29-1 to TRBJ2-7; the D gene is possibly TRBD1 (6 bases). The V gene lost 6 bases and the J gene lost 3 bases, with 21 bases spanning the gap. The CDR3 spans 15 residues. Germline CDR1 is SQVTM and CDR2 is ANQGSEA. This CDR3 is CSVLKLQGRHYEQYF. CDR3 in DNA: TGCAGCGTCTTAAAACTACAGGGTAGACACTACGAGCAGTACTTC.

This chain links TRBV7-6 with TRBJ2-7, with 10 bases fitting TRBD2. Trimming took 4 bases from V and 2 from J; bases not matched to a gene: 8. There are 16 residues in the CDR3. Per the germline V gene, CDR1 is SGHVS and CDR2 is FNYEAQ. The CDR3 bases are TGTGCCAGCAGCTCCTTACTAGCGGGGATGCCCTACGAGCAGTACTTC. Translating gives CASSSLLAGMPYEQYF.

The gene calls are TRBV11-2 and TRBJ2-1; TRBD2 matches at 9 bases. The CDR3 contains 15 residues. V lost 4 bases and J lost 0; bases outside the gene matches: 1. Germline CDR1 is SGHAT and CDR2 is FQNNGV. The CDR3 loop reads CASSSTSGSYNEQFF. CDR3 in DNA: TGTGCCAGCAGCTCGACTAGCGGCTCCTACAATGAGCAGTTCTTC.

The V call is TRBV5-1, the J call TRBJ2-3, with TRBD1 matching over 7 bases. The CDR3 consists of 14 residues. Per the germline V gene, CDR1 is SGHRS and CDR2 is YFSETQ. V was clipped by 2 bases and J by 6 bases; unmatched bases: 6. The CDR3, as DNA: TGCGCCAGCAGCTTAAGACAGGGTGGCGATACGCAGTATTTT. It codes for CASSLRQGGDTQYF.

The gene calls are TRBV11-2 and TRBJ1-1; no definite D call. The CDR3 consists of 13 residues. Germline lookup yields CDR1 SGHAT and CDR2 FQNNGV. Between the trimmed V and J ends, which lost 3 bases and 5 bases, there was a span of 10 bases. The CDR3 reads CASSLFLVTEAFF. The CDR3 DNA reads TGTGCCAGCAGCTTGTTTTTGGTGACTGAAGCTTTCTTT.

The V gene is TRBV12-3 or TRBV12-4, the J gene TRBJ2-1; D unclear. V dropped 7 bases and J dropped 8 bases, with 9 bases sitting between them. The CDR3 is 11 amino acids. In DNA, the CDR3 is TGTGCCAGCACCCGTGGGTATGAGCAGTTCTTC. It translates to CASTRGYEQFF.

The chain employs TRBV21-1 and TRBJ1-5. TRBV21-1 is described as a pseudogene. The CDR3 loop spans 12 amino acids. CDR3 amino acids: CASTGTGQPQHF. CDR3 bases: TGTGCCAGCACCGGGACTGGTCAGCCCCAGCATTTT.

The CDR3 spells CAWSVPGRYTF. In DNA form, the CDR3 reads TGTGCCTGGAGTGTACCGGGGCGGTACACCTTC. J is TRBJ1-2 and V is TRBV30; D is possibly TRBD1 (5 bases). The CDR3 loop spans 11 amino acids. Germline V lookup: CDR1 GTSNPN, CDR2 SVGIG (reference sequence). V gave up 0 bases and J gave up 11 bases, with 10 bases separating them.

V gene TRBV11-3 combines with J gene TRBJ2-1; 8 bases agree with TRBD1. The V gene's germline CDR1 is SGHNT and CDR2 YENEEA. The V gene end was trimmed by 1 base and the J gene end by 4 bases; junction bases not matched to a gene: 6. This CDR3 comprises 16 residues. As DNA, the CDR3 is TGTGCCAGCAGCTTAGGTGGGACAGGTTCATACAATGAGCAGTTCTTC. It encodes CASSLGGTGSYNEQFF.

V gene TRBV5-5 combines with J gene TRBJ1-5, with 9 bases matching TRBD1. CDR1 and CDR2 from the germline V gene are SGHKS and YYEKEE (reference sequence). This CDR3 comprises 19 residues. V gave up 4 bases and J gave up 2 bases; unmatched junction bases: 16. CDR3 sequence: CASSRSPGQGVIGNQPQHF. The CDR3 coding sequence is TGTGCCAGCAGCCGGAGCCCGGGACAGGGAGTTATTGGCAATCAGCCCCAGCATTTT.

The chain links TRBV6-5 to TRBJ1-1; D is uncertain. Deletions cut 6 bases from V and 1 base from J, with 9 bases between. The CDR3 loop spans 13 amino acids. Germline CDR1 MNHEY, CDR2 SVGAGI. The CDR3 DNA is TGTGCCAGCAGAAACCCAGGGAACACTGAAGCTTTCTTT. Protein: CASRNPGNTEAFF.

The chain carries TRBV5-4 and TRBJ1-4; D is perhaps TRBD1 (6 bases). Germline V CDR1 and CDR2: SGHNT, YYREEE (reference sequence). V lost 2 bases to trimming and J lost 8 bases, with 13 bases between them. This CDR3 spans 14 amino acids. This CDR3 is CASSLQGGGEKLFF. CDR3 nucleotide sequence: TGTGCCAGCAGCTTACAGGGTGGTGGGGAAAAACTGTTTTTT. The whole variable domain, filled in from reference TRBV5-4 and TRBJ1-4, reads ETGVTQSPTHLIKTRGQQVTLRCSSQSGHNTVSWYQQALGQGPQFIFQYYREEENGRGNFPPRFSGLQFPNYSSELNVNALELDDSALYLCASSLQGGGEKLFFGSGTQLSVL.

This CDR3 is CASSLVATYNEQFF. In nucleotides, the CDR3 is TGTGCCAGCAGCTTAGTCGCTACCTACAATGAGCAGTTCTTC. The rearrangement joins TRBV11-2 to TRBJ2-1; D remains unclear. Germline values: CDR1 SGHAT, CDR2 FQNNGV. The V gene lost 1 base and the J gene lost 2 bases, with 6 bases spanning the gap. The CDR3 runs to 14 residues.

The V gene is TRBV10-1, the J gene TRBJ2-7; D gene ambiguous. This CDR3 region has 14 residues. Germline CDR1 reads WNHNN; CDR2 reads SYGVQD (reference sequence). V shed 0 bases and J shed 6 bases, with 12 bases lying between them. The CDR3 region is CASSESTANGEQYF. The CDR3 DNA is TGCGCCAGCAGTGAGTCAACAGCCAACGGCGAGCAGTACTTC.

The V gene is TRBV7-9, the J gene TRBJ2-1; 9 bases fit TRBD2. The ends lost 5 bases at V and 7 bases at J; junction bases unmatched: 9. CDR1 and CDR2 (germline): SEHNR, FQNEAQ (reference sequence). CDR3 length: 15 amino acids. This CDR3 is CASSHYGTSLNEQFF. Here the CDR3 DNA reads TGTGCCAGCAGCCACTACGGGACTAGCCTTAATGAGCAGTTCTTC.

This clone was counted a single time. The chain links TRBV9 to TRBJ1-1; D ambiguous. V was pared by 4 bases and J by 3 bases, with 16 bases between. The CDR3 is 15 residues long. Germline V gene sequence: CDR1 SGDLS, CDR2 YYNGEE. Written as DNA, the CDR3 is TGTGCCAGCAGCCGTTTCAACGGGGTGGACACTGAAGCTTTCTTT. Amino acid sequence: CASSRFNGVDTEAFF.

V is TRBV11-2 and J is TRBJ1-4, with D possibly being TRBD1 (5 bases). The CDR3 extends over 16 amino acids. V lost 3 bases to trimming and J lost 8 bases, with 19 bases between them. CDR1 is SGHAT, CDR2 FQNNGV, per germline. CDR3 sequence: CASSLGSLVGEEKLFF. In DNA, the CDR3 is TGTGCCAGCAGCTTGGGCTCCTTGGTGGGGGAGGAAAAACTGTTTTTT. Together with reference TRBV11-2 and TRBJ1-4, the CDR3 gives the full variable domain: EAGVAQSPRYKIIEKRQSVAFWCNPISGHATLYWYQQILGQGPKLLIQFQNNGVVDDSQLPKDRFSAERLKGVDSTLKIQPAKLEDSAVYLCASSLGSLVGEEKLFFGSGTQLSVL.

V gene TRBV6-5 combines with J gene TRBJ2-7, with D hard to call. The CDR3 contains 13 residues. V lost 6 bases and J 0 bases, leaving 9 bases between the germline ends. Germline CDR1 reads MNHEY; CDR2 reads SVGAGI. In nucleotides, the CDR3 is TGTGCCAGCAGCCGGGCCAGCTCCTACGAGCAGTACTTC. Protein sequence: CASSRASSYEQYF.

This chain uses TRBV19 with TRBJ1-1; possible D gene TRBD1, 6 bases. The CDR3 extends over 16 amino acids. Germline V gene sequence: CDR1 LNHDA, CDR2 SQIVND (reference sequence). V lost 9 bases, J lost 3 bases, and 23 bases lay in between. DNA of the CDR3: TGTGCCAGAGCCCTTACAGGGCTCGTAGGGCACACTGAAGCTTTCTTT. Translated, it gives CARALTGLVGHTEAFF. The full variable domain, completed using reference TRBV19 and TRBJ1-1, is DGGITQSPKYLFRKEGQNVTLSCEQNLNHDAMYWYRQDPGQGLRLIYYSQIVNDFQKGDIAEGYSVSREKKESFPLTVTSAQKNPTAFYLCARALTGLVGHTEAFFGQGTRLTVV.

V usage is TRBV19 and J usage is TRBJ1-2; D remains ambiguous. Trimming took off 2 bases at V and 0 bases at J, with 10 bases between the two ends. Germline values: CDR1 LNHDA, CDR2 SQIVND (reference sequence). There are 15 residues in the CDR3. The CDR3 protein is CASSILVSANYGYTF. The CDR3 bases are TGTGCCAGTAGTATATTAGTATCCGCTAACTATGGCTACACCTTC.